A selection of T cell receptor beta chains follows, all from one sample in a study of shared clonotypes between healthy human individuals. Clones were read by immunoSEQ multiplex PCR, and TCRdb kept only the in-frame ones, dropping some. The table includes over 1.5 million clones, 95% to 99% detected once. Sample: naive CD4+ T cells sorted from blood. The receptors were gathered from a man aged 30 to 39 in good health. Each CDR3 is given with its conserved first and last residue. Each record gives: D gene, J gene, V gene, clone size, CDR3 DNA, CDR3 protein. A D gene is named only where the DNA matches it firmly. Part of the rows lack a size; the others show once, few, many or a class for expanded clones.

D: -; J: TRBJ2-3; V: TRBV2; size: -; DNA: TGTGCCAGCAGTGGACCGGGTCGTGCAGATACGCAGTATTTT; CDR3: CASSGPGRADTQYF
D: TRBD1; J: TRBJ1-2; V: TRBV29-1; size: -; DNA: TGCAGCGCCGACAGGGGGGGCTACACCTTC; CDR3: CSADRGGYTF
D: TRBD1; J: TRBJ1-5; V: TRBV19; size: -; DNA: TGTGCCAGTAAAGCGGGACAGGTATATCAGCCCCAGCATTTT; CDR3: CASKAGQVYQPQHF
D: -; J: TRBJ1-1; V: TRBV4-1; size: -; DNA: TGCGCCAGCAGCCAAGATTTACGGGCTGAAGCTTTCTTT; CDR3: CASSQDLRAEAFF
D: -; J: TRBJ2-1; V: TRBV7-2; size: -; DNA: TGTGCCAGCAGCTTACCCTCGGTCAATGAGCAGTTCTTC; CDR3: CASSLPSVNEQFF
D: -; J: TRBJ1-5; V: TRBV10-3; size: once; DNA: TGTGCCATCAGTGCCGGAAGCAATCAGCCCCAGCATTTT; CDR3: CAISAGSNQPQHF
D: -; J: TRBJ1-4; V: TRBV6-1; size: -; DNA: TGTGCCAGCAGCGAACGACCCTCTCCTAATGAAAAACTGTTTTTT; CDR3: CASSERPSPNEKLFF
D: -; J: TRBJ2-3; V: TRBV5-5; size: -; DNA: TGTGCCAGCAGCTTAGGTCCTCCCACAGATACGCAGTATTTT; CDR3: CASSLGPPTDTQYF
D: TRBD1; J: TRBJ2-2; V: TRBV6-1; size: once; DNA: TGTGCCAGCAGTGAACATCGTAGGGGGCAGGACACCGGGGAGCTGTTTTTT; CDR3: CASSEHRRGQDTGELFF
D: -; J: TRBJ2-5; V: TRBV2; size: -; DNA: TGTGCCAGCAGGACAGGTAGTTTCAGAGAGACCCAGTACTTC; CDR3: CASRTGSFRETQYF
D: -; J: TRBJ2-5; V: TRBV15; size: -; DNA: TGTGCCACCAGCAAAGGGACAAACCAAGAGCCCCAGTACTTC; CDR3: CATSKGTNQEPQYF
D: -; J: TRBJ2-3; V: TRBV28; size: once; DNA: TGTGCCAGCACCTCGGCAGGGGATACGCAGTATTTT; CDR3: CASTSAGDTQYF
D: TRBD2; J: TRBJ2-7; V: TRBV28; size: -; DNA: TGTGCCAGCTTACGCCAGGGAGGGAAGATCTACGAGCAGTACTTC; CDR3: CASLRQGGKIYEQYF
D: -; J: TRBJ2-1; V: TRBV10-3; size: -; DNA: TGTGCCATCAGTGAGGGACTGGCATTCAATGAGCAGTTCTTC; CDR3: CAISEGLAFNEQFF
D: -; J: TRBJ2-2; V: TRBV9; size: -; DNA: TGTGCCAGCAGCGGGACACCCACCGGGGAGCTGTTTTTT; CDR3: CASSGTPTGELFF
D: -; J: TRBJ2-7; V: TRBV5-1; size: -; DNA: TGCGCCAGCAGCTTGACACCTCCTTCCTACGAGCAGTACTTC; CDR3: CASSLTPPSYEQYF
D: TRBD2; J: TRBJ2-1; V: TRBV10-3; size: -; DNA: TGTGCCATCAGTGAGGAATCCGGGACTAGCGGAATCAGCTCCTACAATGAGCAGTTCTTC; CDR3: CAISEESGTSGISSYNEQFF
D: -; J: TRBJ1-2; V: TRBV5-6; size: -; DNA: TGTGCCAGCAGCTTACGGGACTATGGCTACACCTTC; CDR3: CASSLRDYGYTF
D: -; J: TRBJ2-1; V: TRBV5-6; size: -; DNA: TGTGCCAGCAGTTTTGCAGGGAGACCTTACAATGAGCAGTTCTTC; CDR3: CASSFAGRPYNEQFF
D: -; J: TRBJ2-7; V: TRBV5-5; size: -; DNA: TGTGCCAGCAGCTCTGTGTCCGGGGACCTGCCCTACGAGCAGTACTTC; CDR3: CASSSVSGDLPYEQYF
D: -; J: TRBJ2-7; V: TRBV28; size: -; DNA: TGTGCCAGCAGGCCGGGACGGAATCTCTACGAGCAGTACTTC; CDR3: CASRPGRNLYEQYF
D: -; J: TRBJ2-7; V: TRBV7-2; size: -; DNA: TGTGCCAGCAGCGGCAGGGTGTACGCTCCCGAGCAGTACTTC; CDR3: CASSGRVYAPEQYF
D: TRBD1; J: TRBJ2-7; V: TRBV18; size: -; DNA: TGTGCCAGCTCACCGGGACAGGGGCCCTACGAGCAGTACTTC; CDR3: CASSPGQGPYEQYF
D: -; J: TRBJ2-5; V: TRBV6-6; size: once; DNA: TGTGCCAGCAGTCCATCGAGCAGGTTGGAGACCCAGTACTTC; CDR3: CASSPSSRLETQYF
D: -; J: TRBJ2-5; V: TRBV28; size: -; DNA: TGTGCCAGTTCCCTACGACAGCAAGAGACCCAGTACTTC; CDR3: CASSLRQQETQYF
D: TRBD2; J: TRBJ2-7; V: TRBV27; size: -; DNA: TGTGCCAGCAGTCGACCCGCTAGCGGGAGGGCATACGAGCAGTACTTC; CDR3: CASSRPASGRAYEQYF
D: -; J: TRBJ1-2; V: TRBV7-2; size: -; DNA: TGTGCCAGCAGCAAACTGACAGAGCCCTCTTTCGGCTACACCTTC; CDR3: CASSKLTEPSFGYTF
D: -; J: TRBJ2-3; V: TRBV10-3; size: -; DNA: TGTGCCATCGGGGGCCGAAGCACAGATACGCAGTATTTT; CDR3: CAIGGRSTDTQYF
D: -; J: TRBJ2-5; V: TRBV9; size: -; DNA: TGTGCCAGCAGCCCGTCCCGGGAGCTGGAGACCCAGTACTTC; CDR3: CASSPSRELETQYF
D: -; J: TRBJ2-3; V: TRBV5-1; size: once; DNA: TGCGCCAGCAGCTTGGTCCAGGTACGACCGGATACGCAGTATTTT; CDR3: CASSLVQVRPDTQYF
D: -; J: TRBJ1-2; V: TRBV7-9; size: -; DNA: TGTGCCAGCAGCGCCCAAAGGGGGGGTGGCTACACCTTC; CDR3: CASSAQRGGGYTF
D: -; J: TRBJ2-2; V: TRBV2; size: -; DNA: TGTGCCAGCATCAGCAGGGGAACCGGGGACACCGGGGAGCTGTTTTTT; CDR3: CASISRGTGDTGELFF
D: -; J: TRBJ1-5; V: TRBV5-1; size: -; DNA: TGCGCCAGCTCCCAAGGACAGCCAAATCAGCCCCAGCATTTT; CDR3: CASSQGQPNQPQHF
D: -; J: TRBJ1-3; V: TRBV6-5; size: -; DNA: TGTGCCAGCAGTTACTCCGCAGGGAGCTCTGGAAACACCATATATTTT; CDR3: CASSYSAGSSGNTIYF
D: -; J: TRBJ2-5; V: TRBV18; size: -; DNA: TGTGCCAGCTCGCAACAGGGTCCAAGAGAGACCCAGTACTTC; CDR3: CASSQQGPRETQYF
D: -; J: TRBJ2-2; V: TRBV29-1; size: -; DNA: TGCAGCGTTGGCGCAGGGACCGGGGAGCTGTTTTTT; CDR3: CSVGAGTGELFF
D: TRBD1; J: TRBJ2-1; V: TRBV7-9; size: -; DNA: TGTGCCAGCAGCGGGACCCCGGACAGGGGATCCTACAATGAGCAGTTCTTC; CDR3: CASSGTPDRGSYNEQFF
D: -; J: TRBJ2-1; V: TRBV19; size: -; DNA: TGTGCCAGTAGTCCCGTAACTTCGGGGTATGAGCAGTTCTTC; CDR3: CASSPVTSGYEQFF
D: -; J: TRBJ2-5; V: TRBV5-1; size: once; DNA: TGCGCCAGCAGCTTGGAACCTAGTAGGGAGACCCAGTACTTC; CDR3: CASSLEPSRETQYF
D: TRBD2; J: TRBJ2-1; V: TRBV7-6; size: -; DNA: TGTGCCAGCAGCTTAGGGGCGGGGGGGCGCGATGAGCAGTTCTTC; CDR3: CASSLGAGGRDEQFF
D: -; J: TRBJ1-4; V: TRBV18; size: -; DNA: TGTGCCAGCTCATCCATCGCAGGGTACGGTGAAAAACTGTTTTTT; CDR3: CASSSIAGYGEKLFF
D: -; J: TRBJ2-3; V: TRBV4-3; size: -; DNA: TGCGCCAGCAGCCCAAGTTTCACAGATACGCAGTATTTT; CDR3: CASSPSFTDTQYF
D: -; J: TRBJ1-1; V: TRBV11-2; size: -; DNA: TGTGCCAGCAGCTTAGTACAAGGGGCGCGCACTGAAGCTTTCTTT; CDR3: CASSLVQGARTEAFF
D: -; J: TRBJ1-3; V: TRBV9; size: -; DNA: TGTGCCAGCAGCGGTCCAGGGTGGGCGACTGGAAACACCATATATTTT; CDR3: CASSGPGWATGNTIYF
D: TRBD2; J: TRBJ2-1; V: TRBV27; size: -; DNA: TGTGCCACCCTGAGTTTGCGGGGGGCCTACAATGAGCAGTTCTTC; CDR3: CATLSLRGAYNEQFF
D: -; J: TRBJ2-1; V: TRBV5-1; size: -; DNA: TGCGCCAGCAGCTACGGACCCGGTGAGACTAATGAGCAGTTCTTC; CDR3: CASSYGPGETNEQFF
D: -; J: TRBJ1-5; V: TRBV2; size: -; DNA: TGTGCCAGCAGTGAGGACAGAATCCAGCCCCAGCATTTT; CDR3: CASSEDRIQPQHF
D: -; J: TRBJ1-4; V: TRBV6-1; size: -; DNA: TGTGCCAGCAGTGAAGGGTCTCGACGGCGTGAAAAACTGTTTTTT; CDR3: CASSEGSRRREKLFF
D: -; J: TRBJ1-2; V: TRBV5-6; size: -; DNA: TGTGCCAGCAGCTTGGGAAGGGGCAAAGGCTACACCTTC; CDR3: CASSLGRGKGYTF
D: -; J: TRBJ2-7; V: TRBV28; size: once; DNA: TGTGCCAGCAGCAACTTGAGGCATCTGGGCGAGCAGTACTTC; CDR3: CASSNLRHLGEQYF
D: TRBD2; J: TRBJ2-3; V: TRBV5-1; size: -; DNA: TGCGCCAGCAGCTTGAGCGGGACTAGCACAGATACGCAGTATTTT; CDR3: CASSLSGTSTDTQYF
D: -; J: TRBJ2-2; V: TRBV15; size: -; DNA: TGTGCCACCAGCAGATTTTCCGGGGAGCTGTTTTTT; CDR3: CATSRFSGELFF
D: -; J: TRBJ1-3; V: TRBV7-9; size: -; DNA: TGTGCCAGCAGATCCGCCCGGGAAACTGGAAACACCATATATTTT; CDR3: CASRSARETGNTIYF
D: TRBD1; J: TRBJ1-3; V: TRBV28; size: once; DNA: TGTGCCAGCAGTTGGGCGACAGGGGGAAGTTCTGGAAACACCATATATTTT; CDR3: CASSWATGGSSGNTIYF
D: -; J: TRBJ1-1; V: TRBV11-2; size: -; DNA: TGTGCCAGCAGCTTAAGCAGGGGCGTTGAAGCTTTCTTT; CDR3: CASSLSRGVEAFF